The 18 T cell receptor beta chains reported below all come from one sample, sequenced in a study of T cell responses to AZD1222 COVID-19 vaccine. Clones were sequenced by immunoSEQ multiplex PCR, and TCRdb holds only the in-frame ones, with some missing. The sample carries about 170,000 clones, approximately 95% recorded once. The source material was peripheral blood, sampled on day 0 of AZD1222 vaccination. The origin of the receptors is an adult in good health.

In DNA, the CDR3 is TGTGCCAGCAGCCATAGCGGCCGGGACAGGGCCTACGAGCAGTACTTC. Translation: CASSHSGRDRAYEQYF. The J gene is TRBJ2-7, the V gene TRBV7-9, with TRBD1 identical over 9 bases. The J segment lost 2 bases and the V segment lost 5 bases, leaving 10 bases of the junction unmatched. Germline V lookup: CDR1 SEHNR, CDR2 FQNEAQ (reference sequence). CDR3 size: 16 residues.

This chain connects TRBV3-1 (or the pseudogene TRBV3-2) to TRBJ1-6; D remains ambiguous. The CDR3 totals 15 residues. Trimming cost V 5 bases and J 6 bases, with 14 bases left between them. Germline CDR1 LGHDT, CDR2 YNNKEL (reference sequence). The CDR3 DNA reads as TGTGCCAGCAGCAAATTCCGTCCCATTAATTCACCCCTCCACTTT. This codes for CASSKFRPINSPLHF.

The chain combines TRBV10-3 with TRBJ2-1; D is perhaps TRBD2 (6 bases). The CDR3 has 15 residues. The V gene's germline CDR1 is ENHRY and CDR2 SYGVKD. The germline V and J ends were trimmed by 6 bases and 8 bases, with 20 bases remaining between them. CDR3 region: CAIRGDSAGIDEQFF. DNA for the CDR3: TGTGCCATCAGGGGGGACTCCGCGGGTATAGATGAGCAGTTCTTC.

V gene TRBV5-1 combines with J gene TRBJ2-7, with TRBD2 as a possible D gene (6 bases). The CDR3 extends over 18 amino acids. V lost 0 bases, J lost 0 bases, and 19 bases lay in between. Germline CDR1 reads SGHRS; CDR2 reads YFSETQ. DNA of the CDR3: TGCGCCAGCAGCTTGGTATCCGGGACTGCCGCATACTCCTACGAGCAGTACTTC. The encoded protein is CASSLVSGTAAYSYEQYF.

The chain couples TRBV19 to TRBJ1-1; TRBD1 matches 9 bases. This CDR3 comprises 16 residues. The germline gives CDR1 LNHDA, CDR2 SQIVND (reference sequence). V was clipped by 3 bases and J by 0 bases; unmatched bases: 5. The CDR3 protein is CASSMEHRGLNTEAFF. CDR3 in DNA: TGTGCCAGTAGTATGGAACACAGGGGGCTGAACACTGAAGCTTTCTTT.

V and J are TRBV5-1 and TRBJ1-6, with D tentatively TRBD1 (5 bases). Trimming left V 1 base short and J 5 bases short, with 25 bases between. The CDR3 is 20 residues long. Germline V gene data show CDR1 as SGHRS and CDR2 as YFSETQ. The CDR3 spells CASSLTLPARGRSNNSPLHF. The DNA of the CDR3 is TGCGCCAGCAGCTTGACCCTCCCGGCACGGGGCCGATCGAATAATTCACCCCTCCACTTT.

The chain combines TRBV5-1 with TRBJ1-4; 7 bases are a match to TRBD1. The CDR3 is 14 amino acids. V was pared by 4 bases and J by 8 bases, with 8 bases of the junction left unmatched. Looked up from germline, CDR1 is SGHRS and CDR2 is YFSETQ. CDR3 in DNA: TGCGCCAGCAGCCTCGGCGACAGGGTCGAAAAACTGTTTTTT. Its protein product is CASSLGDRVEKLFF.

The chain employs TRBV6-5 and TRBJ2-5; TRBD1 matches 7 bases. The germline V gene has CDR1 MNHEY and CDR2 SVGAGI. V shed 5 bases and J 2 bases; nucleotides not matched to a gene: 8. The CDR3 runs to 15 residues. CDR3 sequence: CASSIIPGQQETQYF. CDR3 nucleotide sequence: TGTGCCAGCAGTATAATTCCGGGACAGCAAGAGACCCAGTACTTC.

The J gene is TRBJ1-5, the V gene TRBV27; no reliable D call. Germline lookup yields CDR1 MNHEY and CDR2 SMNVEV (reference sequence). The CDR3 sequence is 12 residues long. The ends were cut back, 7 bases at V and 2 bases at J, with 6 bases in the middle. The CDR3 DNA follows: TGTGCCAGCAAAAATGGCAATCAGCCCCAGCATTTT. Its protein product is CASKNGNQPQHF.

The V and J genes are TRBV5-4 and TRBJ1-1, with a possible D match to TRBD1 (6 bases). Deletions cut 6 bases from V and 5 bases from J, with 23 bases between. Germline V gene data show CDR1 as SGHNT and CDR2 as YYREEE (reference sequence). This CDR3 spans 16 amino acids. CDR3 in amino acids: CASTKEWGGGGTEAFF. The CDR3 nucleotides are TGTGCCAGCACCAAGGAATGGGGAGGGGGTGGTACTGAAGCTTTCTTT. The full variable domain, with the rest looked up from reference TRBV5-4 and TRBJ1-1, is ETGVTQSPTHLIKTRGQQVTLRCSSQSGHNTVSWYQQALGQGPQFIFQYYREEENGRGNFPPRFSGLQFPNYSSELNVNALELDDSALYLCASTKEWGGGGTEAFFGQGTRLTVV.

The table lists this clone with a count of one. This chain connects TRBV9 to TRBJ2-1; D is perhaps TRBD1 (7 bases). With 3 bases removed from V and 3 bases from J, the gap between germline ends came to 19 bases. This CDR3 region has 17 residues. Germline CDR1 is SGDLS and CDR2 is YYNGEE. CDR3 in amino acids: CASSAREGGQNYNEQFF. The CDR3 coding sequence is TGTGCCAGCAGCGCCCGTGAGGGGGGACAGAACTACAATGAGCAGTTCTTC.

V gene TRBV2 combines with J gene TRBJ1-6; D possibly corresponds to TRBD1 (5 bases). The CDR3 is 18 amino acids. Germline lookup yields CDR1 SNHLY and CDR2 FYNNEI. V was cut by 7 bases and J by 4 bases, with 23 bases left in between. For the CDR3, the DNA is TGTGCCAGCACCATAAAAAGGACATCAGGAATGTATAATTCACCCCTCCACTTT. Translated: CASTIKRTSGMYNSPLHF.

J is TRBJ1-4 and V is TRBV4-2; maybe TRBD1 (6 bases). The V gene's germline CDR1 is LGHNA and CDR2 YNFKEQ. The CDR3 extends over 14 amino acids. Trimming left V 8 bases short and J 7 bases short, with 17 bases between. The CDR3 loop is CASGGRGLGEKLFF. The CDR3 DNA follows: TGTGCCAGCGGGGGCCGGGGCTTGGGTGAAAAACTGTTTTTT.

The rearrangement joins TRBV10-2 to TRBJ2-1; D is unclear. V lost 1 base and J lost 8, with 12 bases in between. Germline V gene data show CDR1 as WSHSY and CDR2 as SAAADI. This CDR3 comprises 14 residues. CDR3: CASSEWSLHDEQFF. The DNA for the CDR3 is TGCGCCAGCAGTGAGTGGTCCCTACACGATGAGCAGTTCTTC.

The chain is built from TRBV7-9 and TRBJ1-2; possibly TRBD1 for D (6 bases). Between the trimmed V and J ends, which lost 3 bases and 0 bases, there was a span of 14 bases. CDR1 and CDR2 (germline): SEHNR, FQNEAQ (reference sequence). The CDR3 covers 16 residues. CDR3 protein: CASSLTGKQANYGYTF. CDR3 DNA sequence: TGTGCCAGCAGCTTGACAGGCAAACAAGCTAACTATGGCTACACCTTC. The full variable domain, in which reference TRBV7-9 and TRBJ1-2 provide the parts outside the CDR3, is DTGVSQNPRHKITKRGQNVTFRCDPISEHNRLYWYRQTLGQGPEFLTYFQNEAQLEKSRLLSDRFSAERPKGSFSTLEIQRTEQGDSAMYLCASSLTGKQANYGYTFGSGTRLTVV.

The V call is TRBV11-2, the J call TRBJ1-5, with D uncertain. V was pared by 3 bases and J by 2 bases, with 8 bases between. Germline V gene data show CDR1 as SGHAT and CDR2 as FQNNGV. The CDR3 is 14 amino acids. Written as DNA, the CDR3 is TGTGCCAGCAGCTTTGGGCCACGCAATCAGCCCCAGCATTTT. Its translation is CASSFGPRNQPQHF.

The rearrangement uses TRBV3-1 (or the pseudogene TRBV3-2) and TRBJ2-2, with 8 nucleotides matching TRBD2. The CDR3 runs to 17 residues. Germline loops: CDR1 LGHDT, CDR2 YNNKEL (reference sequence). V was pared by 4 bases and J by 7 bases, with 14 bases of the junction left unmatched. CDR3 sequence: CASSPAYPGGPDGELFF. CDR3 nucleotides: TGTGCCAGCAGCCCAGCCTATCCGGGAGGGCCTGACGGGGAGCTGTTTTTT.

V and J are TRBV7-9 and TRBJ1-4; 8 nucleotides line up with TRBD1. V trimming: 6 bases; J trimming: 8 bases; junction bases outside the gene matches: 11. The CDR3 totals 15 residues. CDR1 and CDR2 from the germline V gene are SEHNR and FQNEAQ (reference sequence). In DNA, the CDR3 is TGTGCCAGCAGGTCCGGGACAGGCATTCAGGAAAAACTGTTTTTT. Its protein product is CASRSGTGIQEKLFF. Filled out from reference TRBV7-9 and TRBJ1-4, the complete variable domain reads DTGVSQNPRHKITKRGQNVTFRCDPISEHNRLYWYRQTLGQGPEFLTYFQNEAQLEKSRLLSDRFSAERPKGSFSTLEIQRTEQGDSAMYLCASRSGTGIQEKLFFGSGTQLSVL.